The 16 T cell receptor beta chains below come from one sample, sequenced in a study of cytomegalovirus exposure and HLA in healthy donors. PCR was performed using 60 Vbeta and 13 Jbeta primers. TCRdb's table, derived via immunoSEQ multiplex PCR, lists solely in-frame clones and lacks some. The data contain about 240,000 clones, roughly 82% of them singletons. Source material: PBMCs. The receptor source for this set is a woman aged 35 to 49 in good health and CMV-seropositive.

The J gene is TRBJ1-4, the V gene TRBV14; D unclear. The CDR3 runs 15 residues. The germline gives CDR1 SGHDN, CDR2 FVKESK. V was clipped by 4 bases and J by 13 bases, with 22 bases between them. This CDR3 reads CASSRSGLPGRGLFF. In nucleotides, the CDR3 is TGTGCCAGCAGCCGCTCCGGGCTCCCGGGCCGGGGACTGTTTTTT. The full variable domain, in which reference TRBV14 and TRBJ1-4 provide the parts outside the CDR3, is EAGVTQFPSHSVIEKGQTVTLRCDPISGHDNLYWYRRVMGKEIKFLLHFVKESKQDESGMPNNRFLAERTGGTYSTLKVQPAELEDSGVYFCASSRSGLPGRGLFFGSGTQLSVL.

The rearrangement joins TRBV29-1 to TRBJ2-3; TRBD2 agrees at 11 bases. Germline CDR1 reads SQVTM; CDR2 reads ANQGSEA. The CDR3 length is 17 residues. J was trimmed by 0 bases and V by 3 bases; bases with no gene match: 8. CDR3 in amino acids: CSVDLSRLAGSTDTQYF. The CDR3 DNA sequence: TGCAGCGTTGATTTAAGCCGACTAGCGGGGAGCACAGATACGCAGTATTTT.

V gene TRBV4-3 combines with J gene TRBJ2-2; maybe TRBD2 (5 bases). This CDR3 has 16 amino acids. Deletions cut 0 bases from V and 2 bases from J, with 10 bases between. The V gene's germline CDR1 is LGHNA and CDR2 YSLEER. CDR3 loop: CASSQEGAANTGELFF. In nucleotides, the CDR3 is TGCGCCAGCAGCCAAGAAGGAGCGGCTAACACCGGGGAGCTGTTTTTT.

The V gene is TRBV10-3, the J gene TRBJ2-5; 10 nucleotides align to TRBD2. V gave up 6 bases and J gave up 11 bases; unmatched junction bases: 12. The CDR3 is 14 residues long. Germline CDR1 ENHRY, CDR2 SYGVKD. The CDR3: CAISNTSGIGEQYF. The CDR3 nucleotides are TGTGCCATCAGCAATACTAGCGGGATAGGGGAGCAGTACTTC.

The rearrangement links TRBV7-6 to TRBJ2-3; D perhaps matches TRBD2 (6 bases). The germline CDR1 and CDR2 sequences are SGHVS and FNYEAQ. The CDR3 is 19 residues long. Trimming left V 5 bases short and J 0 bases short, with 24 bases between. CDR3 loop: CASSKGRDSLYFSTDTQYF. CDR3 in DNA: TGTGCCAGCAGCAAGGGACGGGACTCCCTATACTTTAGCACAGATACGCAGTATTTT.

The chain combines TRBV6-1 with TRBJ1-1, with D possibly TRBD1 on 5 matching bases. V was cut by 4 bases and J by 11 bases, with 14 bases left in between. This CDR3 has 12 residues. Germline V gives CDR1 MNHNS, CDR2 SASEGT. CDR3 residues: CASSVTVGAAFF. The CDR3 region has the DNA TGTGCCAGCAGTGTAACCGTAGGGGCCGCTTTCTTT.

The chain combines TRBV7-8 with TRBJ2-5; the D gene is possibly TRBD2 (6 bases). The end of the DNA aligns better with TRBJ2-7, so the J call may be wrong. This CDR3 comprises 15 residues. The V gene's germline CDR1 is SGHVS and CDR2 FQNEAQ. DNA for the CDR3: TGTGCCAGCAGCCCAAGAGGAGGGGACTCCTACGAGCAGTACTTC. Translated, it gives CASSPRGGDSYEQYF.

The chain uses TRBV12-5 and TRBJ1-1, with 11 bases matching TRBD1. V lost 7 bases, J lost 4 bases, and 11 bases stayed unmatched. The germline V gene encodes CDR1 LGHNT and CDR2 FRNRAP. This CDR3 region has 16 residues. The CDR3 region has the DNA TGTGCTAGTGCTCGGGACAGGGGGTGGGAGGGCACTGAAGCTTTCTTT. It is translated as CASARDRGWEGTEAFF.

The chain joins TRBV5-4 to TRBJ1-1; 9 bases are a match to TRBD1. V was pared by 7 bases and J by 1 base, with 11 bases of the junction left unmatched. The V gene's germline CDR1 is SGHNT and CDR2 YYREEE (reference sequence). The CDR3 runs 16 residues. The CDR3 sequence is CASRSNGQGQNTEAFF. For the CDR3, the DNA is TGTGCCAGCCGATCGAATGGACAGGGGCAGAACACTGAAGCTTTCTTT.

The chain combines TRBV5-1 with TRBJ1-4, with D uncertain. CDR1 is SGHRS, CDR2 YFSETQ, per germline. This CDR3 has 15 residues. V was pared by 2 bases and J by 3 bases, with 11 bases between. CDR3: CASSFIGASNEKLFF. CDR3 sequence (DNA): TGCGCCAGCAGCTTCATAGGAGCTTCTAATGAAAAACTGTTTTTT.

J is TRBJ1-5 and V is TRBV5-1, with D perhaps matching TRBD1 (6 bases). Trimming pared 0 bases from V and 2 bases from J, leaving 9 bases between. This CDR3 spans 15 amino acids. The germline V gene encodes CDR1 SGHRS and CDR2 YFSETQ. The CDR3 loop reads CASSLAPGGNQPQHF. As DNA, the CDR3 is TGCGCCAGCAGCTTGGCCCCAGGGGGCAATCAGCCCCAGCATTTT. Using reference TRBV5-1 and TRBJ1-5 for the parts outside the CDR3, the full variable domain is KAGVTQTPRYLIKTRGQQVTLSCSPISGHRSVSWYQQTPGQGLQFLFEYFSETQRNKGNFPGRFSGRQFSNSRSEMNVSTLELGDSALYLCASSLAPGGNQPQHFGDGTRLSIL.

V is TRBV4-2 and J is TRBJ1-1, with TRBD1 matching over 7 bases. Germline V gene data show CDR1 as LGHNA and CDR2 as YNFKEQ. CDR3 length: 15 residues. Trimming at V came to 0 bases and at J to 4 bases, leaving 5 bases not matched to a gene. CDR3 protein: CASSQDRGYGTEAFF. The CDR3, as DNA: TGTGCCAGCAGCCAAGACAGGGGGTACGGCACTGAAGCTTTCTTT.

Only a few counts were recorded for this clone. The chain employs TRBV7-2 and TRBJ1-2; D perhaps matches TRBD1 (5 bases). Germline lookup yields CDR1 SGHTA and CDR2 FQGNSA. The CDR3 contains 17 residues. Trimming left V 0 bases short and J 7 bases short, with 21 bases between. The CDR3 DNA sequence: TGTGCCAGCAGCTTAGCGCGGGTAGGGCAGGGAGGTTTTGGCTACACCTTC. This sequence encodes CASSLARVGQGGFGYTF.

In this sample, this clone turned up once. The chain couples TRBV2 to TRBJ2-7; D possibly corresponds to TRBD2 (6 bases). CDR1 is SNHLY, CDR2 FYNNEI, per germline. The CDR3 is made up of 14 amino acids. V shed 2 bases and J shed 1 base, with 9 bases lying between them. The DNA of the CDR3 is TGTGCCAGCAGTGAACCAGGGACTTCCTACGAGCAGTACTTC. Amino acid sequence: CASSEPGTSYEQYF.

This sequence joins TRBV15 and TRBJ2-5; perhaps TRBD2 as D (5 bases). The J call is uncertain, as TRBJ2-7 better fits the DNA end. Germline lookup yields CDR1 LNHNV and CDR2 YYDKDF (reference sequence). The CDR3 runs 13 residues. The CDR3: CATSSGGFYEQYF. Here the CDR3 DNA reads TGTGCCACCAGCAGCGGCGGGTTCTACGAGCAGTACTTC.

This clone was counted a few times. The chain uses TRBV4-3 and TRBJ1-4; TRBD1 matches 9 bases. Germline V lookup: CDR1 LGHNA, CDR2 YSLEER. The V segment lost 4 bases and the J segment 8 bases; nucleotides outside the gene matches: 5. The CDR3 has 14 residues. CDR3 bases: TGCGCCAGCAGCCTCGGGACAGGGTACGAAAAACTGTTTTTT. Translation gives CASSLGTGYEKLFF.